This TCR beta chain was captured in a study of CD8 T cells in ankylosing spondylitis. Study results and limitations: In synovial fluid and blood from reactive arthritis, some motif variants were previously reported. For ankylosing spondylitis blood, a TCR beta motif of several highly homologous variants appeared characteristic.

V shed 3 bases and J shed 2 bases, with 11 bases lying between them. The CDR3 loop spans 14 amino acids. Germline V gives CDR1 KGHSH, CDR2 LQKENI. This clonotype was seen only a few times. What it recognizes is unknown. Making use of molecular barcodes, quantitative 5'-RACE generated TCR beta libraries. TCRdb re-derived calls from the 5' RACE reads in MiXCR, one entry per CDR3 protein. The sample lists some 130,000 distinct CDR3 sequences, over 10% seen once, with around 4.1% in the top ten. The sample taken for sequencing was blood, either unsorted or a sorted T cell fraction (not recorded which). The source of this sequence is a female donor with ankylosing spondylitis or in good health (not recorded which). The genes are TRBV18 and TRBJ2-7; D is ambiguous. This CDR3 is CASSPSRTTYEQYF. The DNA for the CDR3 is TGTGCCAGCTCACCCTCGAGAACCACCTACGAGCAGTACTTC.